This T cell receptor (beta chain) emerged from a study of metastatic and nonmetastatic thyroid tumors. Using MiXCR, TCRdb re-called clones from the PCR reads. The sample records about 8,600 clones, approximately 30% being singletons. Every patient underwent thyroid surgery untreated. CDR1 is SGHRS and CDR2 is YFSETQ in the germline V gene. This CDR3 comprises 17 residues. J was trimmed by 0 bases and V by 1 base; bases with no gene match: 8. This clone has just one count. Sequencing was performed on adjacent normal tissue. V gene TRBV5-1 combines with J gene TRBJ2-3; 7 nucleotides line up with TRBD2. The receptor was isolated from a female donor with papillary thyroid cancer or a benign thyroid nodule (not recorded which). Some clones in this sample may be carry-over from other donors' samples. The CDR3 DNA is TGCGCCAGCAGCTTGAGGGCAGGGAGGGCTAGCACAGATACGCAGTATTTT. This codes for CASSLRAGRASTDTQYF.